Each of the 21 T cell receptor beta chains below was sequenced from the same sample in a study of T cells in localized non-small cell lung cancer. This table comes from immunoSEQ multiplex PCR, and its TCRdb copy is limited to in-frame clones, with some not included. The sample records 1,500 to 2,000 clones, around 30% being singletons. The material sequenced was lung tumor tissue, taken before any cancer treatment. These receptors all come from a male donor at least 60 years old with stage I squamous cell lung carcinoma.

This chain connects TRBV28 to TRBJ2-7, with 9 bases lining up with TRBD2. CDR3 length equals 16 residues. From germline, CDR1 is MDHEN and CDR2 SYDVKM. The trim removed 7 bases at V and 2 bases at J, leaving 12 bases unmatched. CDR3 nucleotide sequence: TGTGCCAGCACCAACCCCTTTGGGACTAGCACCTACGAGCAGTACTTC. It yields the protein CASTNPFGTSTYEQYF.

The chain links TRBV1 to TRBJ2-3; the table gives TRBD1 as D, unverified against the DNA. TRBV1 is marked as a pseudogene. This CDR3 spans 15 amino acids. The CDR3 bases are TGCGCCAGCAGCCAAGGCAACAGGGCGGTAGATACGCAGTATTTT. This encodes CASSQGNRAVDTQYF.

The J gene is TRBJ1-1, the V gene TRBV30; TRBD1 agrees at 7 bases. From germline, CDR1 is GTSNPN and CDR2 SVGIG (reference sequence). The ends lost 7 bases at V and 7 bases at J; junction bases unmatched: 6. The CDR3 is 11 residues long. CDR3 protein: CASSDRIEAFF. The CDR3 DNA sequence: TGTGCCTCTTCGGACAGGATTGAAGCTTTCTTT.

This clone qualifies as medium-sized (0.01 to 0.1%). CDR3 coding DNA: TGTGCCAGCAGCCGGGACACCGAATCCTACGAGCAGTACTTC. It yields the protein CASSRDTESYEQYF. The rearrangement joins TRBV6-8 to TRBJ2-7; perhaps TRBD1 as D (6 bases). CDR3 length: 14 residues. The V gene lost 6 bases and the J gene lost 1 base, with 13 bases spanning the gap. The germline CDR1 and CDR2 sequences are MNHGY and SAAAGT.

In this sample, this clone turned up a few times. This chain uses TRBV28 with TRBJ1-6; D ambiguous. The length of the CDR3 is 14 residues. Trimming left V 3 bases short and J 9 bases short, with 12 bases between. CDR1 and CDR2 from the germline V gene are MDHEN and SYDVKM. The CDR3 nucleotides are TGTGCCAGCAGTTTGGGATTGAGTGGTTCACCCCTCCACTTT. It encodes CASSLGLSGSPLHF.

The chain has TRBV11-3 and TRBJ2-5; TRBD2 is a possible D gene (6 bases). In germline, CDR1 is SGHNT, CDR2 YENEEA. The CDR3 length is 14 residues. V was pared by 5 bases and J by 0 bases, with 10 bases between. This chain's CDR3 is CASSQLAYQETQYF. The DNA of the CDR3 is TGTGCCAGCAGCCAACTAGCATACCAAGAGACCCAGTACTTC.

The chain carries TRBV9 and TRBJ2-7; TRBD1 aligns across 10 bases. With V trimmed by 5 bases and J by 7 bases, 9 bases remained unmatched. The germline V gene encodes CDR1 SGDLS and CDR2 YYNGEE. This CDR3 comprises 14 residues. CDR3: CASSRTGGTWEQYF. For the CDR3, the DNA is TGTGCCAGCAGTCGGACAGGGGGTACTTGGGAGCAGTACTTC.

CDR3 residues: CASSYSDVQGNSPLHF. Written as DNA, the CDR3 is TGTGCCAGCAGTTACTCTGACGTCCAAGGGAATTCACCCCTCCACTTT. The V call is TRBV6-8, the J call TRBJ1-6; unclear D gene. CDR1 MNHGY and CDR2 SAAAGT come from the germline V gene. The V and J ends lost 0 bases and 7 bases respectively, with 13 bases between them. This CDR3 contains 16 residues.

This clone counts as medium-sized. The chain links TRBV1 to TRBJ2-3. TRBV1 has pseudogene status. The CDR3 is 15 amino acids. The DNA of the CDR3 is TGCGCCAGCAGCGAGGAGGGACATAGCACAGATACGCAGTATTTT. Translating gives CASSEEGHSTDTQYF.

This clone came up a few times. V usage is TRBV11-3 and J usage is TRBJ1-1; perhaps TRBD1 as D (5 bases). Per the germline V gene, CDR1 is SGHNT and CDR2 is YENEEA. Trimming cost V 2 bases and J 3 bases, with 10 bases left between them. This CDR3 spans 14 amino acids. CDR3 region: CASSLRWGDTEAFF. The CDR3 DNA reads as TGTGCCAGCAGCTTAAGATGGGGCGACACTGAAGCTTTCTTT.

The V call is TRBV19, the J call TRBJ1-5, with D unclear. V was pared by 8 bases and J by 5 bases, with 13 bases between. The CDR3 runs 13 residues. Per germline, CDR1 LNHDA and CDR2 SQIVND (reference sequence). The CDR3 protein is CASSWRDDQPQHF. Written as DNA, the CDR3 is TGTGCCAGTTCTTGGAGGGATGATCAGCCCCAGCATTTT.

The CDR3 DNA follows: TGTGCCAGCAGTTTGGGCCCGCAAGAGACCCAGTACTTC. Protein product: CASSLGPQETQYF. The chain joins TRBV28 to TRBJ2-5; D gene ambiguous. Germline V gene sequence: CDR1 MDHEN, CDR2 SYDVKM. The ends were cut back, 3 bases at V and 2 bases at J, with 7 bases in the middle. This CDR3 has 13 residues.

This clone has more than one count but fewer than ten. The chain carries TRBV28 and TRBJ2-7; 7 bases match TRBD1. This CDR3 has 15 amino acids. Germline assignment: CDR1 MDHEN and CDR2 SYDVKM. The ends lost 2 bases at V and 3 bases at J; junction bases unmatched: 7. CDR3 protein: CASSLVTGIFYEQYF. The CDR3 nucleotides read TGTGCCAGCAGTTTAGTGACAGGGATCTTCTACGAGCAGTACTTC.

This clone has just one count. The chain joins TRBV19 to TRBJ1-3, with D unresolved. The CDR3 is made up of 14 amino acids. V shed 6 bases and J shed 0 bases, with 9 bases lying between them. Germline V lookup: CDR1 LNHDA, CDR2 SQIVND (reference sequence). This CDR3 reads CASSKISSGNTIYF. CDR3 nucleotides: TGTGCCAGTAGCAAGATCTCCTCTGGAAACACCATATATTTT.

This clone was counted only a few times. This rearrangement joins TRBV6-8 to TRBJ1-4, with D possibly matching TRBD1 (5 bases). The germline V gene encodes CDR1 MNHGY and CDR2 SAAAGT. Trimming cost V 5 bases and J 8 bases, with 18 bases left between them. The CDR3 is 15 amino acids. The CDR3 nucleotides are TGTGCCAGCAGTGGGGGAGCGACAGCTGGGGAAAAACTGTTTTTT. It is translated as CASSGGATAGEKLFF.

This clone was observed a few times. The CDR3 here is CASSLTGTGNTIYF. In DNA, the CDR3 is TGCGCCAGCAGCTTAACCGGGACTGGAAACACCATATATTTT. The J gene is TRBJ1-3, the V gene TRBV5-1; D remains unclear. The CDR3 totals 14 residues. Germline lookup yields CDR1 SGHRS and CDR2 YFSETQ. V gave up 2 bases and J gave up 2 bases, with 8 bases separating them.

Only a few counts were recorded for this clone. The chain couples TRBV6-8 to TRBJ1-6; tentatively, D is TRBD1 (6 bases). Deletions cut 5 bases from V and 7 bases from J, with 21 bases between. CDR1 and CDR2 (germline): MNHGY, SAAAGT. This CDR3 has 17 amino acids. The CDR3 region has the DNA TGTGCCAGCAGTGATTCCGCAAATTCAGGGGAAAATTCACCCCTCCACTTT. Its translation: CASSDSANSGENSPLHF.

The gene calls are TRBV18 and TRBJ1-1; weak D call: TRBD1 (5 bases). CDR1 and CDR2 from the germline V gene are KGHSH and LQKENI. V was pared by 0 bases and J by 10 bases, with 9 bases between. The CDR3 is 12 residues long. The CDR3 loop reads CASSPPLGAAFF. CDR3 DNA: TGTGCCAGCTCACCACCTCTAGGGGCAGCTTTCTTT.

This clone was seen only a few times. This chain connects TRBV13 to TRBJ2-5; 9 nucleotides match TRBD1. The CDR3 extends over 14 amino acids. Per the germline V gene, CDR1 is PRHDT and CDR2 is FYEKMQ (reference sequence). J was trimmed by 7 bases and V by 6 bases; bases with no gene match: 9. In DNA, the CDR3 is TGTGCCAGCAGTGGGGACAGGGCAGAGGGGACCCAGTACTTC. Residues: CASSGDRAEGTQYF.

The V call is TRBV12-5, the J call TRBJ2-2; no clear D. The CDR3 sequence is 15 residues long. V lost 7 bases and J 1 base, leaving 13 bases between the germline ends. Germline-derived CDR1 and CDR2 are LGHNT and FRNRAP. The CDR3 DNA follows: TGTGCTAGTGAACCCTATGATGGGAACACCGGGGAGCTGTTTTTT. This encodes CASEPYDGNTGELFF.

V and J are TRBV19 and TRBJ2-5; tentatively, D is TRBD1 (5 bases). The CDR3 is made up of 13 amino acids. Trimming took off 4 bases at V and 5 bases at J, with 11 bases between the two ends. Per the germline V gene, CDR1 is LNHDA and CDR2 is SQIVND (reference sequence). The CDR3 DNA reads as TGTGCCAGTAGTACAAATAGGGGTGAGACCCAGTACTTC. Its translation: CASSTNRGETQYF.